This TCR beta chain appears in the sequencing data of a study of T-cell memory formation after mild COVID-19. Points on this clonotype: Its target is unknown.

Study conclusions and caveats: The second-wave clones peaking on day 37 were not confirmed as SARS-CoV-2-specific. A second wave expanding day 15 to 37 was CD4+-biased; contracting clones were balanced. The study found contracting CD4+ clones mainly in CM and EM and contracting CD8+ clones in EMRA.

5'RACE with constant-segment primers yielded barcoded, UMI-tagged TCR alpha and TCR beta cDNA libraries. A single record per CDR3 protein comes from TCRdb applying MiXCR to the 5' RACE reads. The sample has fewer than 650,000 distinct CDR3 sequences, around 16% seen once. Unmatched junction bases numbered 5, after V lost 6 bases and J lost 7 bases. The CDR3 has 15 residues. This TCR was recovered from an adult woman who had mild COVID-19 (a few samples of this study predate the infection). Cell type and time point are not known. The specimen was PBMCs or a T cell subset sorted from them (not recorded which). The rearrangement uses TRBV12-3 or TRBV12-4 and TRBJ2-2; the match to TRBD2 covers 13 bases. The CDR3 nucleotides read TGTGCCAGCAGCCCGGGACTAGCGGGATTCGGGGAGCTGTTTTTT. This sequence encodes CASSPGLAGFGELFF.